The entry below describes one TCR beta chain. This specimen belongs to a study of blood T cell repertoires in COVID-19. Only in-frame clones appear in the TCRdb table, and some are missing; sequencing was by immunoSEQ multiplex PCR. The sample contains 100,000 or so clones, 84% of which appear only once. CDR1 and CDR2 (germline): SGHAT, FQNNGV. Deletions cut 3 bases from V and 19 bases from J, with 16 bases between. CDR3 length equals 12 residues. Sequenced: peripheral blood. This TCR was sampled from a human donor in a cohort sampled during active COVID-19. The rearrangement uses TRBV11-2 and TRBJ2-6; possibly TRBD2 for D (6 bases). Written as DNA, the CDR3 is TGTGCCAGCAGCTTCTTCGGGCGGGGTCAAACTTTC. This translates into CASSFFGRGQTF.